The subject of this entry is one T cell receptor beta chain. What this receptor recognizes is not known. No clone much larger than this one lies a single base away; base qualities are absent. This specimen belongs to a study of cytomegalovirus exposure and HLA in healthy donors (TCRdb year 2017). Notes on the research overall: In an earlier analysis of roughly 590 of the donors, 276 Gb of sequence data and some 120 million unique TCR beta sequences from about 190 million T cells were reported. An early release that covered several hundred HLA-typed donors contained about 290 gigabases of sequencing data and some 87 million unique TCR sequences. Among the roughly 400 genotyped donors, around 81% belonged to the genetic ancestry cluster associated with self-reported Caucasian donors. The study aimed to test whether cataloging public T cell receptors could reveal signatures of past pathogen exposure. The T cell repertoires of around 730 subjects were profiled by immunosequencing and related to cytomegalovirus serostatus. In addition to the first cohort of approximately 650 subjects, a separate validation cohort of about 120 different subjects was used. To predict cytomegalovirus infection status, the study brought together high-throughput TCR immunosequencing, statistical association of individual TCRs with disease status, and machine learning. In a later analysis, previously published TCR beta repertoires from 670 or so donors were re-analyzed and high-resolution HLA genotyping was added so that TCR occurrence patterns could be studied. Rather than using new phenotypic data, the later analysis identified candidate immune exposures from TCR beta sequences and from how often those sequences occurred across donors. In an earlier analysis of 550 to 700 of the donors, high-throughput TCR beta sequencing was used to judge whether each TCR beta V gene segment behaved as functional or pseudogenic. Donor age, sex, ethnicity and CMV serostatus were compiled alongside the repertoire data. Genome-wide SNP genotypes for about three fifths of the roughly 670 donors were used in a later genetic analysis, which treated that subset as a discovery cohort. All discovery cohort repertoires had been generated using a single sequencing platform. Class I and class II HLA loci were covered by the typing at four-digit resolution. Typing coverage varied by locus: roughly 629-630 donors for A, B, C, DRB1 and DQB1; more than 500 for DQA1; about 590 for DPA1; roughly 470 for DPB1. Several DR-DQ haplotypes were handled as single units for association and clustering because linkage in the cohort was strong. On average, about 200,000 unique TCR beta nucleotide sequences were sequenced per donor among some 420 genotyped donors of the cohort, with around 19% of those sequences being non-productive.

Including cysteine and phenylalanine, the CDR3 has 12 amino acids. Only the CDR3 DNA is retained, 36 bases long and in frame from the first base. Sequences SGHTS (CDR1) and YDEGEE (CDR2) are obtained from the germline V gene. V sheds 3 bases and J sheds 9 bases, leaving 10 bases between their ends. The method was the immunoSEQ multiplex PCR assay. For the multiplex PCR, a mixture combining 60 forward primers for TCR Vbeta segments and 13 reverse primers for TCR Jbeta segments was used. The CDR3 region of rearranged TCR beta genes was amplified from genomic DNA with a multiplex PCR assay. On the Illumina HiSeq System, the amplified TCR beta libraries were sequenced as 87-base-pair reads. The authors' analysis ran thus. Across the 500 to 750 repertoires, a later analysis counted tens of millions of unique TCR beta chains, around 10 million of which were shared by at least two donors. Raw reads were error-corrected and collapsed into unique sequences by a nearest-neighbor algorithm in which closely related sequences were merged to remove PCR and sequencing errors. V, D and J gene segments were assigned by aligning CDR3 sequences to IMGT reference sequences. For a sequence to be retained, at least a six-nucleotide match to both a V gene segment and a J gene segment was required. Rearrangements were called productive when the CDR3 lacked stop codons and stayed in frame with V and J; all others were non-productive. CDR3 was defined according to IMGT convention as the region running from the second conserved V-encoded cysteine to the conserved J-encoded phenylalanine. Sequences without an unambiguous match to a single V gene segment were excluded from the earlier analysis of about 640 of the donors. In an earlier analysis of approximately 590 of the donors, V segments were called functional above 56.7% productive rearrangements and were called segregating when the between-donor standard deviation exceeded 5%. A statistical classification framework was built to diagnose cytomegalovirus status from the catalog of TCR beta chain sequences. A later analysis assigned V and J genes by comparing TCR nucleotide sequences with IMGT/GENE-DB human TR gene sequences. Using the TCRdist pipeline, a later analysis assigned CDR3 sequences along with most-parsimonious VDJ recombination scenarios. A later analysis defined each TCR beta chain by its CDR3 amino acid sequence plus V-gene family, and excluded reads lacking a unique V-gene family. A later analysis removed 500 to 600 highly shared, low-generation-probability nucleotide sequences to deal with suspected cross-contamination and a sequencing artifact. For each public chain, a later analysis derived a clonal expansion index from normalized ranks of inferred template counts within each repertoire. In a later analysis, generation probabilities were computed with a VDJ recombination model fitted to out-of-frame rearrangements, and the resulting probabilities were checked against IGoR. In a later analysis, hypergeometric tests were used to score TCR-TCR, TCR-HLA and TCR-CMV co-occurrence, with a repertoire-size bias correction applied to TCR pairs. False discovery rates were estimated in a later analysis by permuting HLA or CMV assignments 20 times. A later analysis grouped co-occurring TCRs with DBSCAN, adding TCRdist sequence similarity when clustering within HLA-allele-positive subsets. Repertoires with fewer than 30,000 or more than 120,000 public chains, plus five repertoires with anomalous nucleotide sharing, were excluded from co-occurrence clustering. This is the immuneACCESS table as TCRdb keeps it, with only in-frame sequences that have V and J called. A part of the clones is gone; compared with another copy, unresolved V genes explain less than half, and the rest is unexplained. The V and J calls and the clone size are those of that table, but D and trimming were determined from the DNA. The sample table shows roughly 120,000 clones, and 74% are seen once. The ten largest account for around 3.9% of the sample.

The cohort comprised hundreds of healthy bone marrow donors. All cohort members were sampled while nominally healthy, although unrecorded immune exposures were likely present. The donor was CMV seropositive and was included in the group of 250 to 350 seropositive cohort members. Every donor gave a peripheral blood sample, and the peripheral blood mononuclear cells from that sample were used for TCR beta sequencing. The Qiagen DNeasy Blood Extraction Kit was used to extract genomic DNA from the blood cell samples. Findings and caveats that apply to the study as a whole: A further reported finding was that TCR beta sequences accurately predicted the HLA-A and HLA-B alleles for most subjects in the first cohort. Because HLA typing was unavailable for some donors at each locus, only the typed subset was used in association tests. The classifier was reported to diagnose cytomegalovirus status with high specificity and sensitivity in both the original and validation cohorts. Strong co-occurrence of HLA alleles, especially DR and DQ, made assigning TCR associations to individual alleles difficult. Because counts were too low, about 15 rarely observed V segments, including chromosome 9 orphons, were left out of the earlier analysis of some 600 of the donors. Roughly uniform sequencing depth across donors was assumed in presence/absence analyses, although this assumption may not hold. It was suggested by the authors that the approach could potentially be generalized to other disease states and immunological phenotypes. Most CMV-associated TCR beta chains appeared to be HLA-restricted in a later analysis, and the HLA associations seemed to be driven largely by CMV exposure. In a later genetic analysis, a missense DCLRE1C variant was associated with V-gene and J-gene trimming of TCR beta chains, and the association was replicated in an independent cohort. In a later analysis, HLA-associated TCR beta chains showed more clonal expansion and lower generation probabilities than non-associated chains that were equally common. In vitro tests confirmed that three of the cytomegalovirus-associated TCR beta chains recognize cytomegalovirus antigens. A total of fewer than 200 TCR beta chains were listed by the study as associated with cytomegalovirus. Some IMGT-functional V segments, including TRBV6-2 and TRBV6-3, could not be distinguished by the 87-base-pair reads and were therefore excluded. Compared with the approximately 670-donor mean, donors in an Asian-associated ancestry cluster had fewer N-insertions in productive TCRs, according to a later genetic analysis. Immune exposure information for the cohort was limited to CMV serostatus. In a later analysis, TCR association rates were found to vary across HLA loci, with the most associated TCRs seen for DRB1 alleles and the fewest for HLA-C alleles. Most TCR sequences were seen in very few donors, while some public TCRs were found in many individuals. A later analysis associated 16,951 TCR beta sequences with specific HLA alleles at a false discovery rate of 0.05. Broadly in line with IMGT annotations, most TCR beta V segments showed up in productive rearrangements about 90% or about 30% of the time in an earlier analysis of approximately 640 of the donors. A later analysis reported that several top co-occurrence clusters appeared linked to parvovirus B19, influenza, CMV and Epstein-Barr virus. Linkage disequilibrium might explain the correlated functional status among segregating V segments, but an unknown experimental factor could not be ruled out. Only TCR beta chains were sequenced in this cohort, and the absence of alpha or paired-chain data limited detectable features. The sequencing pipeline was judged likely to have produced a cluster of highly shared sequence variants as a technical artifact.

The clonotype was recovered from a woman aged 50 to 60 in good health and CMV-seropositive. The V and J segments used are TRBV5-8 and TRBJ1-5; no D segment can be confidently identified. Material: PBMCs. The DNA sequence reads TGTGCCAGCAGCTCGATTAGTGGGCCCCAGCATTTT. This codes for CASSSISGPQHF.